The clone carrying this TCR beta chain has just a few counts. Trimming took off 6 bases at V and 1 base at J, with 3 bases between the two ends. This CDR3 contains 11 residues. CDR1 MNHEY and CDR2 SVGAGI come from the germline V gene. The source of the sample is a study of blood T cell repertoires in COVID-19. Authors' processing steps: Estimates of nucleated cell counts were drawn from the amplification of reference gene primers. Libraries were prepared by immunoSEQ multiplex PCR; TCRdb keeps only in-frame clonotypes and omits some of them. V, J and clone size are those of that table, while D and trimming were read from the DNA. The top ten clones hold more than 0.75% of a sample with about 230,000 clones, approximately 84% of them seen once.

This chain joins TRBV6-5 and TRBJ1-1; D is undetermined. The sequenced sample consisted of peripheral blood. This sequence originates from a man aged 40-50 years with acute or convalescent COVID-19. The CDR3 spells CASRANTEAFF. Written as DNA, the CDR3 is TGTGCCAGCAGAGCGAACACTGAAGCTTTCTTT.